This entry lists 16 T cell receptor beta chains sequenced from one sample in a study of a mutant IDH1 vaccine in newly diagnosed glioma. Specified time point: baseline, week 1 (first vaccination visit). The sample's treatment: pre-vaccination baseline after standard-of-care therapy. Assay used: immunoSEQ multiplex PCR; TCRdb lists only in-frame clones, some missing. The sample lists 70,000 to 100,000 clones, around 80% seen once, with 5.3% in the top ten. The source was PBMCs, collected from a glioma patient treated with radiotherapy, temozolomide or both. Receptor source: a man aged 35 to 55 with glioma. Some clones in this sample may be carry-over from other donors' samples.

The chain has TRBV18 and TRBJ1-1; D not resolved. Germline V gene sequence: CDR1 KGHSH, CDR2 LQKENI. With 2 bases removed from V and 0 bases from J, the gap between germline ends came to 7 bases. CDR3 length: 14 residues. In nucleotides, the CDR3 is TGTGCCAGCTCACCAGGATCTTTGAACACTGAAGCTTTCTTT. Translation gives CASSPGSLNTEAFF.

The chain employs TRBV5-1 and TRBJ1-3; possibly TRBD1 for D (5 bases). Trimming removed 4 bases from V and 0 bases from J, with 8 bases in between. The germline V gene has CDR1 SGHRS and CDR2 YFSETQ. CDR3 length: 14 amino acids. The CDR3 spells CASSETGSGNTIYF. The CDR3 nucleotides read TGCGCCAGCAGCGAAACAGGCTCTGGAAACACCATATATTTT.

The V call is TRBV5-6, the J call TRBJ2-4; 16 bases fit TRBD2. The CDR3 runs 18 residues. The germline V gene has CDR1 SGHDT and CDR2 YYEEEE. V lost 4 bases to trimming and J lost 0 bases; unmatched junction nucleotides: 4. CDR3 loop: CASSKGLAGGLAKNIQYF. The CDR3 DNA follows: TGTGCCAGCAGCAAGGGACTAGCGGGGGGGCTAGCCAAAAACATTCAGTACTTC.

The chain joins TRBV6-6 to TRBJ1-2; D gene unclear. The CDR3 totals 12 residues. V shed 6 bases and J shed 1 base, with 6 bases lying between them. Germline CDR1 reads MNHNY; CDR2 reads SVGAGI (reference sequence). CDR3 sequence (DNA): TGTGCCAGCAGGGGCCTTAACTATGGCTACACCTTC. It translates to CASRGLNYGYTF.

The J gene is TRBJ1-5, the V gene TRBV7-8; 11 nucleotides match TRBD1. The CDR3 has 16 amino acids. Germline V lookup: CDR1 SGHVS, CDR2 FQNEAQ. V trimming: 1 base; J trimming: 6 bases; junction bases outside the gene matches: 5. DNA for the CDR3: TGTGCCAGCAGCTTAGTTTTGGGACAGGGGGTTCAGCCCCAGCATTTT. Translated, it gives CASSLVLGQGVQPQHF.

The chain has TRBV2 and TRBJ2-1; 8 bases match TRBD2. V was clipped by 5 bases and J by 13 bases; unmatched bases: 4. Germline CDR1 and CDR2: SNHLY and FYNNEI. The CDR3 contains 11 residues. In DNA, the CDR3 is TGTGCCAGCAGTAGGACTAGCCATCAGTTCTTC. It is translated as CASSRTSHQFF.

This clone is a singleton in its sample. The chain carries TRBV15 and TRBJ1-5; a possible D gene is TRBD1 (6 bases). The V and J ends lost 2 bases and 7 bases respectively, with 12 bases between them. The germline V gene encodes CDR1 LNHNV and CDR2 YYDKDF (reference sequence). The length of the CDR3 is 14 residues. As DNA, the CDR3 is TGTGCCACCAGCAGAATAGGGGGAGAGCAGCCCCAGCATTTT. It codes for CATSRIGGEQPQHF. The complete variable domain, with remaining parts taken from reference TRBV15 and TRBJ1-5, reads DAMVIQNPRYQVTQFGKPVTLSCSQTLNHNVMYWYQQKSSQAPKLLFHYYDKDFNNEADTPDNFQSRRPNTSFCFLDIRSPGLGDTAMYLCATSRIGGEQPQHFGDGTRLSIL.

V usage is TRBV15 and J usage is TRBJ1-5; 10 positions match TRBD1. The CDR3 consists of 13 residues. The junction had 5 bases not matched to a gene; V was cut back by 8 bases and J by 7 bases. CDR1 and CDR2 (germline): LNHNV, YYDKDF (reference sequence). The CDR3 reads CATQGTGDQPQHF. CDR3 nucleotide sequence: TGTGCCACCCAAGGGACAGGGGACCAGCCCCAGCATTTT.

V is TRBV4-1 and J is TRBJ2-5, with 11 bases identical to TRBD2. This CDR3 contains 16 residues. V trimming: 1 base; J trimming: 4 bases; junction bases outside the gene matches: 5. Germline lookup yields CDR1 MGHRA and CDR2 YSYEKL. CDR3 in amino acids: CASSQGPSGGIETQYF. Written as DNA, the CDR3 is TGCGCCAGCAGCCAAGGGCCTAGCGGGGGGATAGAGACCCAGTACTTC.

The genes are TRBV5-4 and TRBJ1-2; D unclear. The CDR3 totals 13 residues. Trimming removed 3 bases from V and 7 bases from J, with 13 bases in between. Germline CDR1 SGHNT, CDR2 YYREEE (reference sequence). This CDR3 is CASSSLNLPGYTF. The CDR3 nucleotides are TGTGCCAGCAGCTCCCTAAACCTCCCTGGCTACACCTTC.

The genes are TRBV6-5 and TRBJ1-2; maybe TRBD1 (6 bases). This CDR3 comprises 16 residues. The germline V and J ends were trimmed by 0 bases and 7 bases, with 18 bases remaining between them. CDR1 is MNHEY and CDR2 is SVGAGI in the germline V gene. In nucleotides, the CDR3 is TGTGCCAGCAGTTACTCGAGGGCCTCGGGGGCTGGTGGCTACACCTTC. This codes for CASSYSRASGAGGYTF.

J is TRBJ2-5 and V is TRBV7-2; perhaps D is TRBD1 or TRBD2 (5 bases each). Germline CDR1 SGHTA, CDR2 FQGNSA. The V gene lost 5 bases and the J gene lost 4 bases, with 14 bases spanning the gap. This CDR3 has 14 amino acids. In nucleotides, the CDR3 is TGTGCCAGCAGCCAAGACGGGGCTGGAGAGACCCAGTACTTC. This encodes CASSQDGAGETQYF.

This clone was counted a single time. The J gene is TRBJ1-1, the V gene TRBV4-1, with TRBD1 identical over 7 bases. Trimming cost V 4 bases and J 7 bases; bases outside gene matches: 9. The CDR3 totals 14 residues. Germline CDR1 is MGHRA and CDR2 is YSYEKL. CDR3 region: CASSPRQGGGEAFF. The CDR3 nucleotides are TGCGCCAGCAGCCCGCGACAGGGAGGCGGTGAAGCTTTCTTT.

This chain connects TRBV19 to TRBJ2-1; TRBD1 matches 8 bases. CDR1 LNHDA and CDR2 SQIVND come from the germline V gene (reference sequence). The trim removed 7 bases at V and 0 bases at J, leaving 11 bases unmatched. The CDR3 contains 17 residues. The CDR3 is CASKPDRGRSSYNEQFF. The CDR3 nucleotides are TGTGCCAGTAAACCCGACAGGGGCAGGAGCTCCTACAATGAGCAGTTCTTC.

CDR3 region: CASSQTEMSEQYF. In DNA, the CDR3 is TGTGCCAGCAGTCAAACCGAGATGAGCGAGCAGTACTTC. The chain links TRBV14 to TRBJ2-7; D uncertain. CDR3 size: 13 residues. CDR1 and CDR2 (germline): SGHDN, FVKESK. V was trimmed by 6 bases and J by 6 bases, leaving 15 bases between them.

The chain is built from TRBV2 and TRBJ1-6, with D unclear. With 0 bases removed from V and 3 bases from J, the gap between germline ends came to 9 bases. The CDR3 loop spans 16 amino acids. The germline gives CDR1 SNHLY, CDR2 FYNNEI. The CDR3 here is CASSEAGTVYNSPLHF. The CDR3 DNA is TGTGCCAGCAGTGAAGCGGGAACGGTCTATAATTCACCCCTCCACTTT. Combining the CDR3 with reference TRBV2 and TRBJ1-6 gives the whole variable domain EPEVTQTPSHQVTQMGQEVILRCVPISNHLYFYWYRQILGQKVEFLVSFYNNEISEKSEIFDDQFSVERPDGSNFTLKIRSTKLEDSAMYFCASSEAGTVYNSPLHFGNGTRLTVT.